The 3 T cell receptor beta chains given below trace back to one sample, sequenced in a study of vaccination and CD4 T cells after COVID-19 (dated by TCRdb to between 2021 and 2022). Library method: PCR. TCRdb names Illumina iSeq 100 as the instrument used. At the Johns Hopkins FTIC core, DNA from the cultured CD4+ T cells underwent TCR sequencing with the Oncomine TCR Beta short-read assay. Through fastp at Q25 and MiXCR, TCRdb rebuilt clones from the public reads, retaining in-frame beta chains. Duplicate CDR3 protein sequences are folded into a single record with the most common DNA and genes. Counted in this sample were 13,000 or so distinct CDR3 sequences; roughly 30% of them appeared once. Jointly, the top ten make up 8.3% of the sample. No antigen has been assigned to these receptors. In light of the paper, this sample's treatment or condition label describes: roughly nine-day PBMC culture with coronavirus spike peptide pools or control peptides (ViraFEST assay).

Sequencing input: CD4+ T cells from blood, cultured in vitro. The origin of the receptors is a human donor who had recovered from COVID-19.

By share, this clonotype ranks as medium-sized. The chain uses TRBV6-1 and TRBJ2-5; D is uncertain. The CDR3 runs 10 residues. The germline V gene has CDR1 MNHNS and CDR2 SASEGT. V was pared by 1 base and J by 6 bases, with 0 bases between. The chain's CDR3 is CASSEETQYF. CDR3 nucleotides: TGTGCCAGCAGTGAAGAGACCCAGTACTTC.

The rearrangement uses TRBV19 and TRBJ2-4, with D possibly being TRBD1 or TRBD2 (5 bases each). The CDR3 is 16 residues long. Trimming shortened V by 8 bases and J by 0 bases, and 17 bases separated the two germline ends. From germline, CDR1 is LNHDA and CDR2 SQIVND (reference sequence). The chain's CDR3 is CASAAWDQVAKNIQYF. CDR3 DNA sequence: TGTGCCAGTGCGGCGTGGGACCAAGTAGCCAAAAACATTCAGTACTTC.

This chain connects TRBV5-6 to TRBJ1-4; the D gene is possibly TRBD1 (5 bases). The CDR3 loop spans 14 amino acids. Germline loops: CDR1 SGHDT, CDR2 YYEEEE. The V end was cut by 2 bases, the J end by 7 bases, with 12 bases between. The CDR3 is CASSFGRQGEKLFF. CDR3 bases: TGTGCCAGCAGCTTTGGCAGGCAGGGTGAAAAACTGTTTTTT.